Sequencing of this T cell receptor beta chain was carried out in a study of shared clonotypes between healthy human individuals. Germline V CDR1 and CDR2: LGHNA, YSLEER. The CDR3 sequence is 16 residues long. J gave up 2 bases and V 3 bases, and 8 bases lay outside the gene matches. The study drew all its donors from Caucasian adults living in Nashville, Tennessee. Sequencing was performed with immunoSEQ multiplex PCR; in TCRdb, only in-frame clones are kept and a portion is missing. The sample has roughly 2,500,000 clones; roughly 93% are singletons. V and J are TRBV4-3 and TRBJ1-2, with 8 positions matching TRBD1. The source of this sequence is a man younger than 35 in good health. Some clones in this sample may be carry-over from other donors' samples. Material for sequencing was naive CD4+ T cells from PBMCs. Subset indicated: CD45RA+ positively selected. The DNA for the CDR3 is TGCGCCAGCAGCCAGGGCTACAGGGGGGGGAACTATGGCTACACCTTC. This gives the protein CASSQGYRGGNYGYTF.